A single sample is the source of the 24 T cell receptor beta chains below, sequenced in a study of response to subunit inactivated influenza vaccine. TCRdb independently ran MiXCR on the RT-PCR reads; one entry per CDR3 protein. Among about 500,000 distinct CDR3 sequences, 16% were seen once, and the ten largest hold approximately 3%. The source was CD4+ T cells sorted from PBMCs, collected around 25 months after vaccination. The receptors shown here come from a man in his fifties or sixties who received an inactivated influenza vaccine.

This clonotype has more than one count but fewer than ten. The genes are TRBV11-2 and TRBJ2-2, with 14 bases fitting TRBD2. This CDR3 is 19 amino acids long. After removal of 2 bases from V and 6 bases from J, the junction contained 11 bases not matched to a gene. Germline V gives CDR1 SGHAT, CDR2 FQNNGV. The CDR3: CASSLIAGTSGSRAGELFF. The CDR3 DNA reads TGTGCCAGCAGCTTAATTGCCGGGACTAGCGGGAGTAGGGCCGGGGAGCTGTTTTTT.

Here the CDR3 DNA reads TGTGCCACCAGCAGACCGGGGTTAGCGGGCACAGATACGCAGTATTTT. Its translation: CATSRPGLAGTDTQYF. The chain links TRBV15 to TRBJ2-3, with D possibly being TRBD2 (6 bases). V shed 2 bases and J shed 1 base, with 13 bases lying between them. The germline V gene encodes CDR1 LNHNV and CDR2 YYDKDF (reference sequence). CDR3 length: 16 amino acids.

This clonotype was detected only a few times. V usage is TRBV20-1 and J usage is TRBJ2-3; TRBD1 matches 8 bases. V lost 1 base, J lost 6 bases, and 12 bases stayed unmatched. The CDR3 length is 16 residues. CDR1 is DFQATT, CDR2 SNEGSKA, per germline (reference sequence). The CDR3 nucleotides are TGCAGTGCTAGAGTGGGTGGCGCAGGGGGCTTGGATACGCAGTATTTT. As protein: CSARVGGAGGLDTQYF.

This clonotype has more than one count but fewer than ten. The gene calls are TRBV20-1 and TRBJ2-1, with D perhaps matching TRBD2 (6 bases). V lost 2 bases and J 1 base, leaving 12 bases between the germline ends. The CDR3 runs 15 residues. Germline V gene data show CDR1 as DFQATT and CDR2 as SNEGSKA (reference sequence). Here the CDR3 reads CSARLGGMSYNEQFF. The CDR3 DNA reads as TGCAGTGCTAGACTTGGCGGGATGTCCTACAATGAGCAGTTCTTC.

The rearrangement joins TRBV9 to TRBJ2-1; 7 bases fit TRBD2. This CDR3 is built from 22 residues. V dropped 0 bases and J dropped 8; count of bases not matched to a gene: 29. In germline, CDR1 is SGDLS, CDR2 YYNGEE. The CDR3: CASSVDLTRVGASGTVLDEQFF. CDR3 DNA sequence: TGTGCCAGCAGCGTAGATTTGACGCGGGTTGGGGCTAGCGGAACCGTTTTGGATGAGCAGTTCTTC.

This CDR3 reads CASSQGTSGGTYEQYF. The CDR3 nucleotides are TGCGCCAGCAGCCAGGGTACTAGCGGGGGGACCTACGAGCAGTACTTC. The chain uses TRBV4-3 and TRBJ2-7; TRBD2 agrees at 12 bases. The germline gives CDR1 LGHNA, CDR2 YSLEER. This CDR3 has 16 amino acids. V shed 3 bases and J 2 bases; nucleotides not matched to a gene: 5.

The table lists this clonotype with many counts. The rearrangement links TRBV6-2 or TRBV6-3 to TRBJ1-1, with 10 nucleotides matching TRBD1. From germline, CDR1 is MNHEY and CDR2 SVGEGT. CDR3 length equals 14 residues. Trimming cost V 0 bases and J 5 bases; bases outside gene matches: 0. CDR3 DNA: TGTGCCAGCAGTTACTCGGGACAGGGGACTGAAGCTTTCTTT. Translating it yields CASSYSGQGTEAFF.

The chain employs TRBV5-4 and TRBJ2-3; weak D call: TRBD1 (6 bases). CDR3 length: 14 residues. Germline assignment: CDR1 SGHNT and CDR2 YYREEE (reference sequence). V was cut by 6 bases and J by 0 bases, with 11 bases left in between. CDR3 sequence: CASTRGQSTDTQYF. The CDR3 DNA sequence: TGTGCCAGCACGAGAGGACAGAGCACAGATACGCAGTATTTT.

The chain uses TRBV24-1 and TRBJ2-1, with D possibly TRBD2 on 7 matching bases. V was pared by 3 bases and J by 7 bases, with 18 bases between. Germline-derived CDR1 and CDR2 are KGHDR and SFDVKD. This CDR3 region has 16 residues. CDR3 nucleotides: TGTGCCACCAGTGATCCTCGAGGGGGGGCGCGGAATGAGCAGTTCTTC. Its translation is CATSDPRGGARNEQFF.

The V call is TRBV28, the J call TRBJ1-4; D may be TRBD1 (6 bases). CDR3 size: 14 residues. CDR1 is MDHEN, CDR2 SYDVKM, per germline. V shed 7 bases and J shed 4 bases, with 13 bases lying between them. CDR3 residues: CASMVTGGNEKLFF. CDR3 DNA sequence: TGTGCCAGCATGGTGACAGGTGGTAATGAAAAACTGTTTTTT.

This clonotype was found many times. The V call is TRBV7-2, the J call TRBJ2-3; TRBD2 matches 13 bases. CDR1 and CDR2 from the germline V gene are SGHTA and FQGNSA. The J segment lost 6 bases and the V segment lost 4 bases, leaving 7 bases of the junction unmatched. This CDR3 is built from 16 residues. CDR3 residues: CASSSRLAGGLDTQYF. The CDR3 bases are TGTGCCAGCAGCTCCCGACTAGCGGGGGGCTTGGATACGCAGTATTTT.

This clonotype came up a few times. This chain links TRBV5-1 with TRBJ1-4, with unresolved D. The V and J ends lost 0 bases and 5 bases respectively, with 11 bases between them. Per the germline V gene, CDR1 is SGHRS and CDR2 is YFSETQ. CDR3 length equals 15 residues. The CDR3: CASSLAGPRNEKLFF. The CDR3 DNA is TGCGCCAGCAGCTTGGCAGGCCCAAGGAATGAAAAACTGTTTTTT.

This chain connects TRBV5-1 to TRBJ2-7; D tentatively reads TRBD1 or TRBD2 (5 bases each). Germline values: CDR1 SGHRS, CDR2 YFSETQ. The CDR3 runs 14 residues. The germline V and J ends were trimmed by 3 bases and 5 bases, with 15 bases remaining between them. CDR3 DNA sequence: TGCGCCAGCAGCTCGCCCAGGGAGTCGAACGAGCAGTACTTC. Amino acid sequence: CASSSPRESNEQYF.

This clonotype was observed many times. The chain is built from TRBV20-1 and TRBJ2-7; TRBD1 aligns across 8 bases. The CDR3 has 15 amino acids. Germline CDR1 is DFQATT and CDR2 is SNEGSKA (reference sequence). With 6 bases clipped from V and 1 base from J, the junction kept 11 bases outside the gene matches. The CDR3 sequence is CSARTGTGESYEQYF. The CDR3 DNA reads as TGCAGTGCAAGAACCGGGACAGGAGAATCCTACGAGCAGTACTTC.

The chain is built from TRBV30 and TRBJ2-1; D uncertain. Trimming shortened V by 2 bases and J by 8 bases, and 10 bases separated the two germline ends. Per germline, CDR1 GTSNPN and CDR2 SVGIG (reference sequence). This CDR3 region has 12 residues. In nucleotides, the CDR3 is TGTGCCTGGAGTATCACAAGGGATGAGCAGTTCTTC. Translated: CAWSITRDEQFF.

This clonotype showed up many times. The V gene is TRBV3-1, the J gene TRBJ2-6; D is unclear. Trimming removed 0 bases from V and 0 bases from J, with 3 bases in between. CDR3 length: 15 residues. Per germline, CDR1 LGHDT and CDR2 YNNKEL (reference sequence). The CDR3 bases are TGTGCCAGCAGCCAAGACACCTCTGGGGCCAACGTCCTGACTTTC. Translating it yields CASSQDTSGANVLTF.

The chain links TRBV7-9 to TRBJ1-2, with 7 positions matching TRBD1. Trimming removed 5 bases from V and 5 bases from J; junction bases left unmatched: 11. Germline lookup yields CDR1 SEHNR and CDR2 FQNEAQ (reference sequence). The CDR3 totals 15 residues. The CDR3 nucleotides are TGTGCCAGCAGCCAGGGGGGGACGGACCTTTATGGCTACACCTTC. It translates to CASSQGGTDLYGYTF.

This clonotype was seen at least ten times. The J gene is TRBJ2-7, the V gene TRBV10-3; D remains unclear. There are 11 residues in the CDR3. Trimming removed 6 bases at V and 6 bases at J, with 9 bases between. Germline V gene data show CDR1 as ENHRY and CDR2 as SYGVKD. CDR3 sequence: CAIRAGGEQYF. The CDR3 DNA reads as TGTGCCATCAGAGCAGGTGGCGAGCAGTACTTC.

This clonotype appeared a few times. The chain combines TRBV4-2 with TRBJ2-3; D is uncertain. The CDR3 runs to 13 residues. V gave up 0 bases and J gave up 7 bases, with 8 bases separating them. Germline CDR1 and CDR2: LGHNA and YNFKEQ. The CDR3 DNA reads as TGTGCCAGCAGCCAAGATTCGAGAAATACGCAGTATTTT. Protein product: CASSQDSRNTQYF.

This chain links TRBV12-3 or TRBV12-4 with TRBJ2-3, with 10 bases identical to TRBD1. The J segment lost 3 bases and the V segment lost 5 bases, leaving 5 bases of the junction unmatched. The length of the CDR3 is 15 residues. In DNA form, the CDR3 reads TGTGCCAGCAGTATGGACAGGGGGTCGACAGATACGCAGTATTTT. Translated: CASSMDRGSTDTQYF.

Details on this clonotype: The limits of the CDR3 on the DNA are not certain, so only TCRdb's listed CDR3 is given. This chain connects TRBV5-5 to TRBJ2-2. Germline values: CDR1 SGHKS, CDR2 YYEKEE (reference sequence). The CDR3 sequence runs 15 residues, both termini included. CDR3: CASSLIQNTGELFFF.

The V and J genes are TRBV15 and TRBJ2-1; TRBD2 agrees at 10 bases. Germline lookup yields CDR1 LNHNV and CDR2 YYDKDF (reference sequence). V shed 3 bases, J shed 5 bases, and the junction held 4 bases outside the gene matches. This CDR3 is 15 amino acids long. The CDR3 loop is CATSRTSGQNNEQFF. As DNA, the CDR3 is TGTGCCACCAGCAGGACTAGCGGGCAGAACAATGAGCAGTTCTTC.

The table lists this clonotype with many counts. The chain links TRBV5-4 to TRBJ2-5; D gene unclear. With 4 bases removed from V and 5 bases from J, the gap between germline ends came to 18 bases. CDR1 is SGHNT and CDR2 is YYREEE in the germline V gene (reference sequence). The length of the CDR3 is 15 residues. CDR3 amino acids: CASSAPGGRYETQYF. In DNA form, the CDR3 reads TGTGCCAGCAGCGCGCCGGGCGGCCGTTATGAGACCCAGTACTTC. Together with reference TRBV5-4 and TRBJ2-5, the CDR3 gives the full variable domain: ETGVTQSPTHLIKTRGQQVTLRCSSQSGHNTVSWYQQALGQGPQFIFQYYREEENGRGNFPPRFSGLQFPNYSSELNVNALELDDSALYLCASSAPGGRYETQYFGPGTRLLVL.

This clonotype was detected only a few times. The V call is TRBV4-3, the J call TRBJ2-7; D gene uncertain. The germline gives CDR1 LGHNA, CDR2 YSLEER. CDR3 length: 15 residues. Between the trimmed V and J ends, which lost 1 base and 1 base, there was a span of 11 bases. Here the CDR3 DNA reads TGCGCCAGCAGCCAAGTCGCCAGGAGTTCCTACGAGCAGTACTTC. Its protein is CASSQVARSSYEQYF.